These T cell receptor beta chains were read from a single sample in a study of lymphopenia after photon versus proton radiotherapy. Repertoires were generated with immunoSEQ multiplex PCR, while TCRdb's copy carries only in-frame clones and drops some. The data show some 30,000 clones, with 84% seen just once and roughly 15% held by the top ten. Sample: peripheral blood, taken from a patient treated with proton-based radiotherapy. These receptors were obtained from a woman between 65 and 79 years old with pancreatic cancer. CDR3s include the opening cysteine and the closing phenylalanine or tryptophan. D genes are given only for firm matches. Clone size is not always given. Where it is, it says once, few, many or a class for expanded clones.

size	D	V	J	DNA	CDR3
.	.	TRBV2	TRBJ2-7	TGTGCCAGCAGTTACAGCCATTCCTACGAGCAGTACTTC	CASSYSHSYEQYF
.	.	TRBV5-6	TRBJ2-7	TGTGCCAGCAGCTTGTCGCCGGATAGCTCCTACGAGCAGTACTTC	CASSLSPDSSYEQYF
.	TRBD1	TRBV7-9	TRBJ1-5	TGTGCCAGCAGCGGGGACAGGGTGGAACAGCCCCAGCATTTT	CASSGDRVEQPQHF
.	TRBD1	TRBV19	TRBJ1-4	TGTGCCAGTAGGACAGGGGGCACGACTAATGAAAAACTGTTTTTT	CASRTGGTTNEKLFF
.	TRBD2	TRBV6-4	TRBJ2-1	TGTGCCAGCAGTGGAACGACTAGCGGGAGTATACATGAGCAGTTCTTC	CASSGTTSGSIHEQFF
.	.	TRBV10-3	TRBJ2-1	TGTGCCATCAGTGGGACGCAGAATGAGCAGTTCTTC	CAISGTQNEQFF
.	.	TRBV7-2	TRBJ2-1	TGTGCCAGCAGCGCGCGGGGAGGTTCCTACAATGAGCAGTTCTTC	CASSARGGSYNEQFF
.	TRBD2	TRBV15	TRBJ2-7	TGTGCCACCAGCAGAGCCTCGGCGGCGGGAGTGGTCTACGAGCAGTACTTC	CATSRASAAGVVYEQYF
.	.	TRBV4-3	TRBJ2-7	TGCGCCAGCAGCCAAGAAGGCGGTACCTACGAGCAGTACTTC	CASSQEGGTYEQYF
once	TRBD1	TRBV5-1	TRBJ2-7	TGCGCCAGTGGACAGGACCTCTACGAGCAGTACTTC	CASGQDLYEQYF
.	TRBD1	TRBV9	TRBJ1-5	TGTGCCAGCAGCTCGGGACAGATAAATCAGCCCCAGCATTTT	CASSSGQINQPQHF
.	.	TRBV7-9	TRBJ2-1	TGTGCCAGCAGCTTAGTGAGCATCAATGAGCAGTTCTTC	CASSLVSINEQFF
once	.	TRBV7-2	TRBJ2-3	TGTGCCAGCAGCGTGCGTGGCACAGATACGCAGTATTTT	CASSVRGTDTQYF
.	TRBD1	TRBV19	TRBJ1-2	TGTGCCAGCTTACCGGGACAGCTAACCCGACAACTATATGGCTACACCTTC	CASLPGQLTRQLYGYTF
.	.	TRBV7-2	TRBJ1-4	TGTGCCAGCAGCTTAGCGACTGGGCAGAAGGTAAAACTGTTTTTT	CASSLATGQKVKLFF
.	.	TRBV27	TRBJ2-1	TGTGCCAGCAGTTACCGGGAGAGGTCTGCTGAGCAGTTCTTC	CASSYRERSAEQFF
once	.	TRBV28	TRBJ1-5	TGTGCCAGCAGTTTAGGCTGGGGAGAGCCCCAGCATTTT	CASSLGWGEPQHF
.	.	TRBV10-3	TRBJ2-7	TGTGCCACCCTGACAGGGAGGACAGCCGAGCAGTACTTC	CATLTGRTAEQYF
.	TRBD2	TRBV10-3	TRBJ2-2	TGTGCCATCAGGGAAGGACTAGCGGCCTCCGGGGAGCTGTTTTTT	CAIREGLAASGELFF
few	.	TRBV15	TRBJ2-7	TGTGCCACCAGCAGTTCGACAGGATCCTACGAGCAGTACTTC	CATSSSTGSYEQYF
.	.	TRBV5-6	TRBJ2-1	TGTGCCAGCAGCTTGGGTGGGCTAGCGCTCTACAATGAGCAGTTCTTC	CASSLGGLALYNEQFF
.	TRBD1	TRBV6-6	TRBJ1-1	TGTGCCAGCAGTTACAACAGGGGATACGGCACTGAAGCTTTCTTT	CASSYNRGYGTEAFF
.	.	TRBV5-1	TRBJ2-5	TGCGCCAGCAGCCGGACTGGCCTCCAAGAGACCCAGTACTTC	CASSRTGLQETQYF
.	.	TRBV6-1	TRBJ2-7	TGTGCTACCCTCAAGATTAGGCCTTCCTCCTACGAGCAGTACTTC	CATLKIRPSSYEQYF
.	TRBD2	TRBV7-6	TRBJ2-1	TGTGCCAGCAGCTTAAGGCTAGCGGGAGGGAGTGAGCAGTTCTTC	CASSLRLAGGSEQFF
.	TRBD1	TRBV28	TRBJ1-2	TGTGCCAGCAGTTCCGTTCGGACAGGGGGCACCTATGGCTACACCTTC	CASSSVRTGGTYGYTF
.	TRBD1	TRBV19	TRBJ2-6	TGTGCCAGTTCCCGGACAGGAGCTGGGGCCAACGTCCTGACTTTC	CASSRTGAGANVLTF
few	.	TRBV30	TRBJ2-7	TGTGCCTGGACGCAGGGAACGATCTACGAGCAGTACTTC	CAWTQGTIYEQYF
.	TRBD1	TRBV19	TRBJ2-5	TGTGCCAGTAGTGGCGACTTGCCGGGACAGGGTACGAAGACCCAGTACTTC	CASSGDLPGQGTKTQYF
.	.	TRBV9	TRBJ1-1	TGTGCCAGTAGCAGGGACACTGAAGCTTTCTTT	CASSRDTEAFF
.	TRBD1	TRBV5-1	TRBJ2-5	TGCGCCAGCGGAACCGGGACAGCGCAAGAGACCCAGTACTTC	CASGTGTAQETQYF
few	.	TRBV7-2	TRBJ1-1	TGTGCCAGCAGCCCCCCACAGGGTCTGTACACTGAAGCTTTCTTT	CASSPPQGLYTEAFF
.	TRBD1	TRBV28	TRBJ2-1	TGTGCCAGCAGTAGCACAGGGGGCGGCAGGAACGAGCAGTTCTTC	CASSSTGGGRNEQFF
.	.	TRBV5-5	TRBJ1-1	TGTGCCAGCAGCTTGCTTCAGGTAAACACTGAAGCTTTCTTT	CASSLLQVNTEAFF
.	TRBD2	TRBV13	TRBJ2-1	TGTGCCAGCAGCTTCTCGGGACTAGCGGGATCCTATACTGACAATGAGCAGTTCTTC	CASSFSGLAGSYTDNEQFF
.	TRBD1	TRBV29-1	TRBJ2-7	TGCAGCGTTTCGACAGGGGGCTCGACCTACGAGCAGTACTTC	CSVSTGGSTYEQYF
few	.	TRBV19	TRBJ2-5	TGTGCCACTTCCGGAGGGGGCGCTGGGGAGACCCAGTACTTC	CATSGGGAGETQYF
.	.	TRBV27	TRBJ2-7	TGTGCCAGCAGTCTAAGAGCTGACGGCAACGAGCAGTACTTC	CASSLRADGNEQYF
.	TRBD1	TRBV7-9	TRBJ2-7	TGTGCCAGCAGCTCGAGGACAGGGGGCTACGAGCAGTACTTC	CASSSRTGGYEQYF
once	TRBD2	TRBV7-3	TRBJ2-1	TGTGCCAGCAGCGCCGATAGCGGGAGGGATTTCGATGAGCAGTTCTTC	CASSADSGRDFDEQFF
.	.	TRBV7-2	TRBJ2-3	TGTGCCAGCAGCTTAAAACAGGGCTGGGATACGCAGTATTTT	CASSLKQGWDTQYF
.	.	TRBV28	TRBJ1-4	TGTGCCACCAGGGCTACCGGGGGGTTTGGAACTAATGAAAAACTGTTTTTT	CATRATGGFGTNEKLFF
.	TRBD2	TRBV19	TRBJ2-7	TGCGCCAGTAGTTCCAGAACGGGAGGACTCTACGAGCAGTACTTC	CASSSRTGGLYEQYF
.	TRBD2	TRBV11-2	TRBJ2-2	TGTGCCAGCAGCTTAATCCTAGCGGGATCGAACACCGGGGAGCTGTTTTTT	CASSLILAGSNTGELFF
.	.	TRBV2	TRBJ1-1	TGTGCCAGCAGTGAAGCGGAACGGATGAACACTGAAGCTTTCTTT	CASSEAERMNTEAFF